One sample yielded the 24 T cell receptor beta chains listed below, sequenced in a study of T-cell reconstitution after alpha-beta-depleted transplantation in children. Preparation of the TCRbeta library was carried out with unique molecular identifiers. MiXCR was run by TCRdb on the PCR reads, yielding one entry per CDR3 protein. The sample includes about 200,000 distinct CDR3 sequences, 6.3% of them seen just once. The sequenced sample was PBMCs, obtained before TCRalphabeta/CD19-depleted stem cell transplant. Receptors were obtained from a girl under three years old with combined immunodeficiency, due to receive a stem cell transplant.

This clonotype was counted at least ten times. This sequence joins TRBV7-8 and TRBJ2-1; D remains ambiguous. Per germline, CDR1 SGHVS and CDR2 FQNEAQ. Trimming removed 3 bases at V and 4 bases at J, with 13 bases between. The CDR3 contains 15 residues. The CDR3, as DNA: TGTGCCAGCAGCTTTTGGGGTGACGAGTACAATGAGCAGTTCTTC. Its translation: CASSFWGDEYNEQFF.

Many counts were recorded for this clonotype. This chain uses TRBV6-2 or TRBV6-3 with TRBJ2-1, with TRBD2 matching over 10 bases. V was clipped by 5 bases and J by 6 bases; unmatched bases: 10. The V gene's germline CDR1 is MNHEY and CDR2 SVGEGT. The CDR3 extends over 16 amino acids. This chain's CDR3 is CASSGSLAGEGNEQFF. The DNA of the CDR3 is TGTGCCAGCAGTGGATCCCTAGCGGGAGAGGGCAATGAGCAGTTCTTC.

This clonotype has a count of ten or more. The CDR3 protein is CASSVDLNTDTQYF. CDR3 DNA sequence: TGTGCCAGCAGCGTAGACCTAAACACAGATACGCAGTATTTT. J is TRBJ2-3 and V is TRBV9; D uncertain. Trimming took 0 bases from V and 2 from J, leaving 7 bases between them. There are 14 residues in the CDR3. Germline CDR1 reads SGDLS; CDR2 reads YYNGEE. The full variable domain, with the rest looked up from reference TRBV9 and TRBJ2-3, is DSGVTQTPKHLITATGQRVTLRCSPRSGDLSVYWYQQSLDQGLQFLIQYYNGEERAKGNILERFSAQQFPDLHSELNLSSLELGDSALYFCASSVDLNTDTQYFGPGTRLTVL.

This clonotype was seen ten or more times. The chain employs TRBV28 and TRBJ2-5; TRBD2 matches at 7 bases. The CDR3 sequence is 16 residues long. V dropped 5 bases and J dropped 4; count of bases not matched to a gene: 13. The germline V gene has CDR1 MDHEN and CDR2 SYDVKM. The CDR3 DNA sequence: TGTGCCAGCAGTATAGTGGCGGCTAGCGGATCAGAGACCCAGTACTTC. Translated: CASSIVAASGSETQYF.

This clonotype was detected ten times or more. V gene TRBV20-1 combines with J gene TRBJ2-2, with D possibly being TRBD1 (6 bases). CDR3 length: 16 amino acids. Germline CDR1 reads DFQATT; CDR2 reads SNEGSKA (reference sequence). Trimming left V 0 bases short and J 4 bases short, with 15 bases between. CDR3 in amino acids: CSARDLGRGTTGELFF. The CDR3 DNA is TGCAGTGCTAGAGATCTAGGCAGGGGTACCACCGGGGAGCTGTTTTTT.

The rearrangement uses TRBV30 and TRBJ2-7, with no clear D. CDR1 is GTSNPN and CDR2 is SVGIG in the germline V gene (reference sequence). Trimming removed 2 bases from V and 1 base from J, with 15 bases in between. The CDR3 is 15 residues long. The CDR3 sequence is CAWSLRLLNSYEQYF. CDR3 sequence (DNA): TGTGCCTGGAGTCTCCGACTCCTAAATTCCTACGAGCAGTACTTC.

This clonotype was found many times. This rearrangement joins TRBV7-2 to TRBJ2-1, with D unresolved. This CDR3 spans 15 amino acids. The germline V gene has CDR1 SGHTA and CDR2 FQGNSA. V was clipped by 1 base and J by 4 bases, with 11 bases between them. Here the CDR3 reads CASSLVVPRYNEQFF. For the CDR3, the DNA is TGTGCCAGCAGCTTAGTGGTTCCCAGATACAATGAGCAGTTCTTC.

This clonotype was found many times. This sequence joins TRBV20-1 and TRBJ1-1; D call uncertain. Germline V gene lookup returns CDR1 DFQATT and CDR2 SNEGSKA (reference sequence). Trimming removed 0 bases at V and 2 bases at J, with 10 bases between. CDR3 length: 14 residues. Here the CDR3 DNA reads TGCAGTGCTAGAGATTTTAGGGTAAACACTGAAGCTTTCTTT. This encodes CSARDFRVNTEAFF.

This clonotype was seen ten or more times. This chain links TRBV6-2 or TRBV6-3 with TRBJ2-7, with D perhaps assigned TRBD1 or TRBD2 (5 bases each). The CDR3 is made up of 16 amino acids. The V end lost 6 bases, the J end lost 4 bases, and 22 bases lay between the germline ends. CDR1 MNHEY and CDR2 SVGEGT come from the germline V gene. This chain's CDR3 is CASRSSAEGEPYEQYF. For the CDR3, the DNA is TGTGCCAGCAGATCGTCAGCGGAAGGGGAACCTTACGAGCAGTACTTC.

This clonotype was detected many times. This chain connects TRBV7-2 to TRBJ2-1; the D is unclear. The germline gives CDR1 SGHTA, CDR2 FQGNSA. V lost 6 bases and J lost 8, with 11 bases in between. The CDR3 runs to 12 residues. The CDR3 DNA is TGTGCCAGCAGTCCAGTCGGGTATGAGCAGTTCTTC. Its translation: CASSPVGYEQFF.

The V call is TRBV14, the J call TRBJ1-1, with D perhaps matching TRBD1 (5 bases). Germline V gene lookup returns CDR1 SGHDN and CDR2 FVKESK. The CDR3 contains 15 residues. V lost 9 bases and J lost 6, with 23 bases in between. CDR3 sequence (DNA): TGTGCCAGTACTTCCTGGGACGTTGGCGGGGCTGAAGCTTTCTTT. This translates into CASTSWDVGGAEAFF.

This clonotype appeared many times. CDR3 sequence (DNA): TGTGCCAGCAGCTTTCCGGGACCCCACACAGATACGCAGTATTTT. This codes for CASSFPGPHTDTQYF. The rearrangement uses TRBV7-8 and TRBJ2-3; D could derive from TRBD1 or TRBD2 (5 bases each). Germline CDR1 is SGHVS and CDR2 is FQNEAQ. CDR3 length equals 15 residues. V was shortened by 3 bases and J by 2 bases, with 12 bases between the two germline ends.

The V call is TRBV4-3, the J call TRBJ2-7; 12 bases line up with TRBD2. Trimming removed 0 bases from V and 6 bases from J; junction bases left unmatched: 3. This CDR3 contains 15 residues. CDR1 is LGHNA, CDR2 YSLEER, per germline. CDR3 nucleotides: TGCGCCAGCAGCCAAGAGACTAGCGGGAGCGGCGAGCAGTACTTC. Protein: CASSQETSGSGEQYF.

This clonotype was counted many times. The rearrangement uses TRBV6-1 and TRBJ1-5; 10 nucleotides align to TRBD1. V trimming: 4 bases; J trimming: 2 bases; junction bases outside the gene matches: 8. The CDR3 runs 17 residues. Germline loops: CDR1 MNHNS, CDR2 SASEGT. The CDR3 loop is CASSVLRDRGRNQPQHF. The CDR3 nucleotides are TGTGCCAGCAGTGTTCTTCGGGACAGGGGCCGCAATCAGCCCCAGCATTTT.

This clonotype was detected ten times or more. The genes are TRBV20-1 and TRBJ1-2, with a possible D match to TRBD1 (6 bases). Germline CDR1 reads DFQATT; CDR2 reads SNEGSKA (reference sequence). The CDR3 totals 18 residues. The V end lost 3 bases, the J end lost 1 base, and 24 bases lay between the germline ends. The CDR3 sequence: CSASATGPPTNFNYGYTF. The CDR3, as DNA: TGCAGTGCTAGCGCAACAGGGCCCCCTACCAATTTTAACTATGGCTACACCTTC.

This clonotype was counted at least ten times. The V and J genes are TRBV7-2 and TRBJ2-2; 12 bases match TRBD1. The length of the CDR3 is 16 residues. Trimming at V came to 4 bases and at J to 7 bases, leaving 7 bases not matched to a gene. The germline V gene encodes CDR1 SGHTA and CDR2 FQGNSA. The CDR3 is CASSSTGTGGFGELFF. DNA of the CDR3: TGTGCCAGCAGCTCCACCGGGACAGGGGGCTTCGGGGAGCTGTTTTTT. Full variable domain (missing parts from reference TRBV7-2 and TRBJ2-2): GAGVSQSPSNKVTEKGKDVELRCDPISGHTALYWYRQSLGQGLEFLIYFQGNSAPDKSGLPSDRFSAERTGGSVSTLTIQRTQQEDSAVYLCASSSTGTGGFGELFFGEGSRLTVL.

This clonotype was detected many times. This chain connects TRBV24-1 to TRBJ2-7; tentatively, D is TRBD1 or TRBD2 (5 bases each). V lost 2 bases and J lost 13, with 11 bases in between. Germline assignment: CDR1 KGHDR and CDR2 SFDVKD. This CDR3 has 11 residues. CDR3 amino acids: CATSDYWGTYF. Here the CDR3 DNA reads TGTGCCACCAGTGATTATTGGGGGACCTACTTC.

At least ten counts were recorded for this clonotype. The DNA for the CDR3 is TGCAGTGCTAGAGGTAGGCTAGCGGTCGAGCAGTTCTTC. Translated, it gives CSARGRLAVEQFF. The chain recombines TRBV20-1 with TRBJ2-1, with 7 bases that match TRBD2. There are 13 residues in the CDR3. Germline V gene lookup returns CDR1 DFQATT and CDR2 SNEGSKA (reference sequence). V lost 1 base, J lost 10 bases, and 7 bases stayed unmatched.

This clonotype was observed many times. The V and J genes are TRBV12-3 or TRBV12-4 and TRBJ2-1; D may be TRBD2 (5 bases). The CDR3 spans 16 residues. Trimming removed 7 bases from V and 0 bases from J, with 16 bases in between. CDR3 loop: CASKEAGPDSYNEQFF. The CDR3 nucleotides are TGTGCCAGCAAGGAGGCGGGCCCGGACTCCTACAATGAGCAGTTCTTC.

This clonotype was detected ten times or more. The chain is built from TRBV20-1 and TRBJ2-7, with TRBD2 matching over 10 bases. This CDR3 spans 16 amino acids. Trimming cost V 0 bases and J 1 base; bases outside gene matches: 6. Germline lookup yields CDR1 DFQATT and CDR2 SNEGSKA (reference sequence). This CDR3 reads CSARDSSGSASYEQYF. The CDR3 DNA reads as TGCAGTGCTAGAGATTCTAGCGGGAGTGCTTCCTACGAGCAGTACTTC.

This clonotype showed up many times. The rearrangement links TRBV15 to TRBJ2-7; D gene ambiguous. This CDR3 contains 12 residues. CDR1 is LNHNV, CDR2 YYDKDF, per germline (reference sequence). V lost 4 bases and J 7 bases, leaving 11 bases between the germline ends. CDR3 in DNA: TGTGCCACCAGCATAGGTGATCGGGAGCAGTACTTC. Translating gives CATSIGDREQYF.

This clonotype was detected many times. The chain links TRBV12-3 or TRBV12-4 to TRBJ1-5; D is unresolved. There are 15 residues in the CDR3. V was shortened by 1 base and J by 2 bases, with 9 bases between the two germline ends. The CDR3 coding sequence is TGTGCCAGCAGTTTAGTTGCCTGGGGCAATCAGCCCCAGCATTTT. It codes for CASSLVAWGNQPQHF.

The chain is built from TRBV28 and TRBJ2-5, with a tentative D call TRBD2 (5 bases). Germline V lookup: CDR1 MDHEN, CDR2 SYDVKM. The CDR3 length is 13 residues. V dropped 7 bases and J dropped 9 bases, with 18 bases sitting between them. The CDR3 bases are TGTGCCAGCATCTTGACTTGGGGAGCGCCCCAGTACTTC. This translates into CASILTWGAPQYF.

To note about this clonotype: A much larger clone sits a single nucleotide away, making a read error possible. This rearrangement joins TRBV7-2 to TRBJ2-1, with TRBD1 matching over 9 bases. The trim removed 2 bases at V and 5 bases at J, leaving 4 bases unmatched. The germline gives CDR1 SGHTA, CDR2 FQGNSA. The CDR3 extends over 15 amino acids. CDR3 residues: CASSLWDRDHNEQFF. The CDR3 region has the DNA TGTGCCAGCAGCTTATGGGACAGGGACCACAATGAGCAGTTCTTC.